Below, 19 T cell receptor beta chains from the same sample are listed, as sequenced in a study of cytomegalovirus exposure and HLA in healthy donors. The PCR was carried out with 60 Vbeta primers and 13 Jbeta primers. Measured with immunoSEQ multiplex PCR; TCRdb has only the in-frame clones, and not every one. The sample holds approximately 190,000 clones, about 90% seen once. Sequencing was performed on PBMCs. The source is a man aged 25 to 40 in good health and CMV-seronegative.

This chain uses TRBV19 with TRBJ1-2, with D hard to call. The V gene lost 7 bases and the J gene lost 6 bases, with 15 bases spanning the gap. CDR1 is LNHDA and CDR2 is SQIVND in the germline V gene (reference sequence). The CDR3 loop spans 13 amino acids. The CDR3 DNA sequence: TGTGCCAGTATCCCGGACGGGCGGGATGGCTACACCTTC. Amino acid sequence: CASIPDGRDGYTF.

The rearrangement links TRBV7-9 to TRBJ1-3; 9 nucleotides line up with TRBD1. V lost 4 bases and J lost 3; bases outside the gene matches: 4. Germline V lookup: CDR1 SEHNR, CDR2 FQNEAQ (reference sequence). The CDR3 runs to 15 residues. CDR3: CASSSRTGDGNTIYF. As DNA, the CDR3 is TGTGCCAGCAGCTCCCGGACAGGGGATGGAAACACCATATATTTT.

The chain joins TRBV27 to TRBJ2-3, with a possible D match to TRBD1 (6 bases). The germline V gene has CDR1 MNHEY and CDR2 SMNVEV (reference sequence). V gave up 0 bases and J gave up 2 bases, with 12 bases separating them. The CDR3 covers 16 residues. In DNA form, the CDR3 reads TGTGCCAGCAGTTTATCGATGGGACAACTCACAGATACGCAGTATTTT. The encoded protein is CASSLSMGQLTDTQYF.

This chain connects TRBV15 to TRBJ1-4, with unresolved D. Germline CDR1 LNHNV, CDR2 YYDKDF (reference sequence). Trimming left V 8 bases short and J 8 bases short, with 12 bases between. The CDR3 has 12 amino acids. Written as DNA, the CDR3 is TGTGCCACCGGGCGGGGTAGAGAAAAACTGTTTTTT. Encoded protein: CATGRGREKLFF. Full variable domain (remainder filled in from reference TRBV15 and TRBJ1-4): DAMVIQNPRYQVTQFGKPVTLSCSQTLNHNVMYWYQQKSSQAPKLLFHYYDKDFNNEADTPDNFQSRRPNTSFCFLDIRSPGLGDTAMYLCATGRGREKLFFGSGTQLSVL.

The chain recombines TRBV7-9 with TRBJ2-1, with D unclear. This CDR3 has 11 amino acids. Trimming shortened V by 2 bases and J by 8 bases, and 4 bases separated the two germline ends. Germline CDR1 reads SEHNR; CDR2 reads FQNEAQ (reference sequence). Here the CDR3 reads CASSLRHEQFF. As DNA, the CDR3 is TGTGCCAGCAGCTTACGTCATGAGCAGTTCTTC.

This clone was found a few times. The rearrangement links TRBV5-6 to TRBJ2-2, with 14 bases identical to TRBD2. Germline V gene sequence: CDR1 SGHDT, CDR2 YYEEEE. The length of the CDR3 is 19 residues. V gave up 3 bases and J gave up 5 bases; unmatched junction bases: 12. CDR3 nucleotides: TGTGCCAGCAGCTGGACACCGGGACTAGCGGGAGTATTGACCGGGGAGCTGTTTTTT. Protein: CASSWTPGLAGVLTGELFF. Using reference TRBV5-6 and TRBJ2-2 for the parts outside the CDR3, the full variable domain is DAGVTQSPTHLIKTRGQQVTLRCSPKSGHDTVSWYQQALGQGPQFIFQYYEEEERQRGNFPDRFSGHQFPNYSSELNVNALLLGDSALYLCASSWTPGLAGVLTGELFFGEGSRLTVL.

This clone was recorded once. The genes are TRBV4-2 and TRBJ2-1; 9 bases match TRBD1. V was pared by 1 base and J by 5 bases, with 3 bases of the junction left unmatched. The CDR3 has 15 amino acids. Per the germline V gene, CDR1 is LGHNA and CDR2 is YNFKEQ. CDR3 in DNA: TGTGCCAGCAGCCAAGGGGACAGGGAGAACAATGAGCAGTTCTTC. It translates to CASSQGDRENNEQFF.

The gene calls are TRBV9 and TRBJ1-2; D is perhaps TRBD1 (6 bases). The CDR3 sequence is 12 residues long. Germline assignment: CDR1 SGDLS and CDR2 YYNGEE. V lost 6 bases, J lost 8 bases, and 14 bases lay in between. The CDR3 protein is CASTRDKHGYTF. The DNA for the CDR3 is TGTGCCAGCACAAGGGACAAACACGGCTACACCTTC.

The rearrangement uses TRBV5-4 and TRBJ2-5; D remains unclear. V was clipped by 4 bases and J by 4 bases, with 11 bases between them. The germline CDR1 and CDR2 sequences are SGHNT and YYREEE (reference sequence). The CDR3 extends over 13 amino acids. The CDR3 reads CASSPQRAETQYF. The CDR3 DNA sequence: TGTGCCAGCAGCCCCCAGCGAGCAGAGACCCAGTACTTC.

The gene calls are TRBV20-1 and TRBJ2-5, with a tentative D call TRBD1 (5 bases). Looked up from germline, CDR1 is DFQATT and CDR2 is SNEGSKA (reference sequence). Trimming pared 6 bases from V and 1 base from J, leaving 6 bases between. This CDR3 is built from 11 residues. The CDR3 protein is CSARAQETQYF. DNA of the CDR3: TGCAGTGCCAGGGCCCAAGAGACCCAGTACTTC.

This sequence joins TRBV5-5 and TRBJ1-5, with D perhaps TRBD1 (5 bases). The ends were cut back, 4 bases at V and 2 bases at J, with 13 bases in the middle. Per the germline V gene, CDR1 is SGHKS and CDR2 is YYEKEE (reference sequence). The CDR3 loop spans 15 amino acids. The CDR3 DNA reads TGTGCCAGCAGCGGGGGGGTGTATGGCAATCAGCCCCAGCATTTT. Its translation: CASSGGVYGNQPQHF. The whole variable domain, remainder taken from reference TRBV5-5 and TRBJ1-5, is DAGVTQSPTHLIKTRGQQVTLRCSPISGHKSVSWYQQVLGQGPQFIFQYYEKEERGRGNFPDRFSARQFPNYSSELNVNALLLGDSALYLCASSGGVYGNQPQHFGDGTRLSIL.

The CDR3 DNA sequence: TGTGCCAGCAGTTTAAGTCTAAGTGGCAATCAGCCCCAGCATTTT. This gives the protein CASSLSLSGNQPQHF. The rearrangement links TRBV28 to TRBJ1-5, with D uncertain. Germline V gene data show CDR1 as MDHEN and CDR2 as SYDVKM. Between the trimmed V and J ends, which lost 2 bases and 2 bases, there was a span of 10 bases. This CDR3 has 15 amino acids.

V is TRBV2 and J is TRBJ1-3; 7 nucleotides align to TRBD1. There are 16 residues in the CDR3. Germline-derived CDR1 and CDR2 are SNHLY and FYNNEI. The V gene end was trimmed by 4 bases and the J gene end by 2 bases; junction bases not matched to a gene: 8. CDR3 coding DNA: TGTGCCAGCAGTGCCGATCGACAGGGAGCTGGAAACACCATATATTTT. This translates into CASSADRQGAGNTIYF. Using reference TRBV2 and TRBJ1-3 for the parts outside the CDR3, the full variable domain is EPEVTQTPSHQVTQMGQEVILRCVPISNHLYFYWYRQILGQKVEFLVSFYNNEISEKSEIFDDQFSVERPDGSNFTLKIRSTKLEDSAMYFCASSADRQGAGNTIYFGEGSWLTVV.

This clone was counted a single time. The chain recombines TRBV7-9 with TRBJ2-7; 7 bases are shared with TRBD2. The V segment lost 8 bases and the J segment 5 bases; nucleotides outside the gene matches: 18. CDR3 length equals 16 residues. Germline CDR1 is SEHNR and CDR2 is FQNEAQ (reference sequence). The CDR3 spells CASVGFVGGPVNEQYF. In DNA form, the CDR3 reads TGTGCCAGCGTCGGGTTTGTGGGAGGGCCTGTTAACGAGCAGTACTTC.

The J gene is TRBJ1-1, the V gene TRBV30, with 7 positions matching TRBD1. Germline CDR1 and CDR2: GTSNPN and SVGIG (reference sequence). The CDR3 contains 11 residues. The CDR3 coding sequence is TGTGGCGGACAGGCGGGGTCTGAAGCTTTCTTT. This sequence encodes CGGQAGSEAFF.

This chain connects TRBV28 to TRBJ1-2; tentative D call: TRBD1 (6 bases). Germline CDR1 reads MDHEN; CDR2 reads SYDVKM. This CDR3 is built from 13 residues. Trimming left V 11 bases short and J 7 bases short, with 20 bases between. The CDR3 sequence is CAGGSGGLGGYTF. CDR3 DNA: TGTGCCGGCGGATCCGGGGGGCTGGGTGGCTACACCTTC.

V is TRBV14 and J is TRBJ2-3, with TRBD2 matching over 8 bases. The CDR3 extends over 16 amino acids. Trimming removed 2 bases from V and 1 base from J; junction bases left unmatched: 5. Germline assignment: CDR1 SGHDN and CDR2 FVKESK. The CDR3 is CASSQRLAGRTDTQYF. CDR3 in DNA: TGTGCCAGCAGCCAACGGCTAGCGGGCCGCACAGATACGCAGTATTTT.

The chain couples TRBV11-3 to TRBJ2-1, with 9 bases identical to TRBD2. Germline CDR1 SGHNT, CDR2 YENEEA. Trimming cost V 1 base and J 8 bases; bases outside gene matches: 0. This CDR3 region has 13 residues. CDR3 sequence: CASSLVAGDEQFF. The CDR3 nucleotides read TGTGCCAGCAGCTTAGTAGCGGGAGATGAGCAGTTCTTC.

About this clone itself: Germline and junction disagree at one end, which may indicate a read error. CDR3 bases: TGTGCCAGCAGCATAACGGACGGGAGCAATCAGCTCCAGCATTTT. Protein product: CASSITDGSNQLQHF. The chain uses TRBV9 and TRBJ1-5, with unresolved D. This CDR3 has 15 residues. Germline loops: CDR1 SGDLS, CDR2 YYNGEE.